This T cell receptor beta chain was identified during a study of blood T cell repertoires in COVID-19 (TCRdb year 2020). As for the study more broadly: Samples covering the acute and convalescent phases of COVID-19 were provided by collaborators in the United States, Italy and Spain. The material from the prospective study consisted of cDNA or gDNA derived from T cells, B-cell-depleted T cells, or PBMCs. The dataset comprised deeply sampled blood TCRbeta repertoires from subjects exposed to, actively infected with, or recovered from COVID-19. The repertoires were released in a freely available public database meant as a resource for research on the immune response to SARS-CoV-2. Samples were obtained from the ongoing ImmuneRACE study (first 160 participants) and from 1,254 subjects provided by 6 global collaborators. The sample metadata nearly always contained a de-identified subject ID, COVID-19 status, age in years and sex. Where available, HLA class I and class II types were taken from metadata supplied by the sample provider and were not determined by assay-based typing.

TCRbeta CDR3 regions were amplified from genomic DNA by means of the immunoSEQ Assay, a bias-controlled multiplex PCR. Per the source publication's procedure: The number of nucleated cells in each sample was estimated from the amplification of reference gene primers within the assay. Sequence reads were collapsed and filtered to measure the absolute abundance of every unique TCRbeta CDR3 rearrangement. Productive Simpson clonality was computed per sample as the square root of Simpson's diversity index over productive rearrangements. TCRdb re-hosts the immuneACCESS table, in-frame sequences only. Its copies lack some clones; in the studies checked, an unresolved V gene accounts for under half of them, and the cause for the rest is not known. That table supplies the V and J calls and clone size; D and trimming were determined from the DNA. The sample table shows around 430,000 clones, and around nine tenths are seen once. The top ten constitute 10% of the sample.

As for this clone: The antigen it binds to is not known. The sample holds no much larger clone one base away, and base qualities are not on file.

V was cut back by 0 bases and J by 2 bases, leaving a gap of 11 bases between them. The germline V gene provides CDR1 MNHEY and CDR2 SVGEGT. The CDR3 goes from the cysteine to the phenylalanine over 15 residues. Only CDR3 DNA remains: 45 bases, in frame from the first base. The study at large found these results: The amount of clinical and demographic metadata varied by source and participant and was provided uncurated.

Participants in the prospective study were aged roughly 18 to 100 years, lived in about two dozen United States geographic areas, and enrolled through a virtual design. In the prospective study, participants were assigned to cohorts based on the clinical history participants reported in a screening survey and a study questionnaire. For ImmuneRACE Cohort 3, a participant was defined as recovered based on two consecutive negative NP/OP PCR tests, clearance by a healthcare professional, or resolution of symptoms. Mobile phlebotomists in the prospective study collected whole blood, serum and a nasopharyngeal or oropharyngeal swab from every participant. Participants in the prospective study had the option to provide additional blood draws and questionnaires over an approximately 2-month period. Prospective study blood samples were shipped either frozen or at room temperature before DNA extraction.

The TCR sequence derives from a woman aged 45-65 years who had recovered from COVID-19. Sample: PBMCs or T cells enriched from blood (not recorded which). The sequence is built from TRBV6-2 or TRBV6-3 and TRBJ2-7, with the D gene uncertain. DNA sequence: TGTGCCAGCAGTTACTCCCCGAGAGAGACCTACGAGCAGTACTTC. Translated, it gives CASSYSPRETYEQYF.